Listed below are T cell receptor beta chains from one sample, sequenced in a study of blood T cell repertoires in COVID-19. The data were produced by immunoSEQ multiplex PCR, yet TCRdb's version contains in-frame clones alone and is incomplete. The sample records about 320,000 clones, approximately 90% being singletons. The sequenced sample consisted of PBMCs or T cells enriched from blood (not recorded which). These receptors all stem from a woman aged 18-30 years who had recovered from COVID-19. The CDR3 runs from the conserved cysteine through the conserved F or W. The order of the fields is clone size, J gene, D gene, V gene, CDR3 protein, CDR3 DNA. D genes are given only for firm matches. For some rows the clone size is stated as once, few or many, or as a class when expanded; others skip it.

- TRBJ2-7 - TRBV6-7 CASKGASAYEQYF TGTGCCAGCAAAGGGGCCTCAGCCTACGAGCAGTACTTC
- TRBJ1-2 TRBD1 TRBV2 CASSPQDRGLGYTF TGTGCCAGCAGTCCTCAGGACAGGGGGCTTGGCTACACCTTC
- TRBJ2-1 - TRBV6-2/TRBV6-3 CASSNGGEQFF TGTGCCAGCAGTAACGGCGGGGAGCAGTTCTTC
- TRBJ1-1 TRBD1 TRBV19 CASRTGLGTEAFF TGTGCCAGCAGGACAGGGTTAGGGACTGAAGCTTTCTTT
- TRBJ1-4 TRBD1 TRBV24-1 CATSDQRTGSLFF TGTGCCACCAGTGACCAACGGACAGGGTCACTGTTTTTT
- TRBJ2-3 - TRBV4-2 CASSQERPNTDTQYF TGTGCCAGCAGCCAGGAGAGACCTAACACAGATACGCAGTATTTT
- TRBJ2-6 TRBD1 TRBV7-9 CASSPRTGIANVLTF TGTGCCAGCAGCCCAAGGACAGGGATAGCCAACGTCCTGACTTTC
- TRBJ2-7 - TRBV28 CASQKGNRELYEQYF TGTGCCAGCCAGAAAGGGAACAGGGAACTCTACGAGCAGTACTTC
few TRBJ1-5 TRBD1 TRBV5-4 CASSLTGTGGAQPQHF TGTGCCAGCAGCTTGACGGGGACAGGGGGTGCTCAGCCCCAGCATTTT
- TRBJ1-4 - TRBV30 CAGGRGQGEKLFF TGTGCCGGGGGGCGGGGGCAGGGAGAAAAACTGTTTTTT
- TRBJ2-7 TRBD1 TRBV7-6 CASSGDRGRAEQYF TGTGCCAGCAGCGGGGACAGGGGGCGAGCCGAGCAGTACTTC
once TRBJ1-4 - TRBV7-9 CASRQGSNEKLFF TGTGCCAGCCGGCAGGGGAGTAATGAAAAACTGTTTTTT
- TRBJ1-1 - TRBV7-3 CASSLTGGAGTEAFF TGTGCCAGCAGCCTGACTGGCGGGGCGGGAACTGAAGCTTTCTTT
once TRBJ2-7 TRBD1 TRBV19 CASSGATGTASYEQYF TGTGCCAGTAGTGGGGCGACCGGGACAGCCAGCTACGAGCAGTACTTC
- TRBJ2-5 - TRBV20-1 CSARGGETQYF TGCAGTGCTAGAGGAGGGGAGACCCAGTACTTC
- TRBJ2-7 - TRBV2 CASSEALPGHYEQYF TGTGCCAGCAGTGAAGCGCTCCCGGGACATTACGAGCAGTACTTC
once TRBJ1-3 - TRBV19 CASSIRGGNTIYF TGTGCCAGTAGTATACGGGGTGGAAACACCATATATTTT
- TRBJ2-1 - TRBV2 CASSGSGFGNEQFF TGTGCCAGCAGTGGGAGCGGGTTTGGCAATGAGCAGTTCTTC
- TRBJ2-3 - TRBV7-6 CASSLAGDTRTDTQYF TGTGCCAGCAGCTTAGCCGGGGACACTCGCACAGATACGCAGTATTTT
- TRBJ2-7 - TRBV4-3 CASSQSGSSYEQYF TGCGCCAGCAGCCAATCAGGCAGCTCCTACGAGCAGTACTTC
- TRBJ1-1 TRBD1 TRBV7-9 CASSPGTGVTEAFF TGTGCCAGCAGCCCGGGGACAGGGGTAACTGAAGCTTTCTTT
- TRBJ1-5 - TRBV28 CASSLDSYSNQPQHF TGTGCCAGCAGCCTGGACAGTTATAGCAATCAGCCCCAGCATTTT
once TRBJ2-5 - TRBV6-2/TRBV6-3 CASSAPPYRTTQETQYF TGTGCCAGCAGTGCCCCCCCGTATAGGACAACACAAGAGACCCAGTACTTC
- TRBJ1-3 - TRBV28 CASSLRDIGNTIYF TGTGCCAGCAGCCTCCGCGACATTGGAAACACCATATATTTT
- TRBJ2-1 - TRBV28 CASRLQGAYNEQFF TGTGCCAGCAGGCTACAGGGAGCCTACAATGAGCAGTTCTTC
- TRBJ2-7 TRBD1 TRBV3-1/TRBV3-2 CASSQTGVNLVYEQYF TGTGCCAGCAGCCAGACAGGGGTTAATCTCGTCTACGAGCAGTACTTC
once TRBJ1-3 TRBD1 TRBV7-9 CASSRVGQGEDTIYF TGTGCCAGCAGCCGCGTAGGACAGGGGGAAGACACCATATATTTT
- TRBJ1-2 TRBD1 TRBV9 CASRQGVYGYTF TGTGCCAGCCGACAGGGTGTCTATGGCTACACCTTC
- TRBJ2-3 TRBD1 TRBV28 CASSPGQGGTDTQYF TGTGCCAGCAGTCCTGGACAGGGCGGCACAGATACGCAGTATTTT
- TRBJ1-1 - TRBV29-1 CSVEMGPVAFF TGCAGCGTTGAAATGGGCCCCGTGGCTTTCTTT
- TRBJ1-5 - TRBV28 CASSSHETHQPQHF TGTGCCAGCAGTTCGCACGAGACTCATCAGCCCCAGCATTTT
- TRBJ1-3 - TRBV7-9 CASSLSGNTIYF TGTGCCAGCAGCCTCTCTGGAAACACCATATATTTT
- TRBJ1-1 - TRBV27 CASGLAGRMAEAFF TGTGCCAGCGGCCTCGCAGGGAGGATGGCTGAAGCTTTCTTT
- TRBJ2-7 - TRBV11-2 CASAHYQGSYEQYF TGTGCCAGCGCACATTACCAGGGCTCCTACGAGCAGTACTTC
- TRBJ1-2 TRBD1 TRBV5-6 CASSLWTGVWTGYTF TGTGCCAGCAGCTTATGGACAGGAGTCTGGACTGGCTACACCTTC
- TRBJ1-4 TRBD1 TRBV20-1 CSASSKWGQLREKLFF TGCAGTGCTAGTTCGAAATGGGGACAGCTCCGTGAAAAACTGTTTTTT
- TRBJ2-3 - TRBV5-6 CASSFKAGQITDTQYF TGTGCCAGCAGCTTTAAGGCCGGACAGATCACAGATACGCAGTATTTT
- TRBJ1-2 - TRBV14 CASSQGQPRSNYGYTF TGTGCCAGCAGCCAAGGACAGCCCCGATCTAACTATGGCTACACCTTC
once TRBJ2-7 - TRBV3-1/TRBV3-2 CASSQVNRGGLRQYF TGTGCCAGCAGCCAAGTCAATAGGGGGGGGCTCCGGCAGTACTTC
- TRBJ1-6 - TRBV28 CASKAGTPMNSPLHF TGTGCCAGCAAAGCCGGGACACCTATGAATTCACCCCTCCACTTT
- TRBJ2-5 - TRBV7-2 CASSHGQNQETQYF TGTGCCAGCAGCCACGGACAGAATCAAGAGACCCAGTACTTC
- TRBJ1-2 TRBD1 TRBV3-1/TRBV3-2 CASSRRTTGGFGYTF TGTGCCAGCAGCCGACGGACGACAGGGGGTTTTGGCTACACCTTC
- TRBJ2-3 TRBD2 TRBV4-2 CASSQDLAGGTDTQYF TGTGCCAGCAGCCAAGACCTAGCGGGGGGCACAGATACGCAGTATTTT
- TRBJ2-5 - TRBV5-6 CASTPTEQETQYF TGTGCCAGCACCCCGACAGAACAAGAGACCCAGTACTTC